A selection of T cell receptor beta chains follows, all from one sample in a study of control samples from healthy donors and cancer patients. TCRdb's copy holds only in-frame clones and misses some; the assay was immunoSEQ multiplex PCR. The sample totals fewer than 200,000 clones. Specimen: blood. These receptors all come from a woman in her thirties in good health. CDR3s include the opening cysteine and the closing phenylalanine or tryptophan. Each record gives: J gene, V gene, D gene, CDR3 protein, CDR3 DNA. The D gene is left open where the match is weak.

>TRBJ1-2|TRBV12-3/TRBV12-4|NA
CASRPRQNGYTF
TGTGCCAGCCGACCCCGACAGAATGGCTACACCTTC
>TRBJ2-3|TRBV28|TRBD1
CASSLYGQGPDTQYF
TGTGCCAGCAGTTTATACGGACAGGGGCCAGATACGCAGTATTTT
>TRBJ2-5|TRBV7-6|NA
CASSRETQYF
TGTGCCAGCAGCAGAGAGACCCAGTACTTC
>TRBJ2-7|TRBV11-2|NA
CASRKGFPYYEQYF
TGTGCCAGCAGGAAGGGGTTCCCTTACTACGAGCAGTACTTC
>TRBJ2-5|TRBV2|NA
CASRRGTQETQYF
TGTGCCAGCAGGAGGGGGACCCAAGAGACCCAGTACTTC
>TRBJ2-5|TRBV6-5|NA
CASSYSGGPETQYF
TGTGCCAGCAGTTACTCTGGCGGGCCGGAGACCCAGTACTTC
>TRBJ2-3|TRBV7-3|NA
CASSFSLSGGTDTQYF
TGTGCCAGCAGTTTTAGCCTTAGCGGAGGCACAGATACGCAGTATTTT
>TRBJ2-1|TRBV9|NA
CASSALGGSYNEQFF
TGTGCCAGCAGCGCCCTTGGCGGCTCCTACAATGAGCAGTTCTTC
>TRBJ1-5|TRBV6-5|NA
CASSEGGGHQPQHF
TGTGCCAGCAGCGAGGGGGGAGGGCATCAGCCCCAGCATTTT
>TRBJ1-2|TRBV7-2|NA
CTSSHDGQYGYTF
TGTACCAGCAGCCACGACGGCCAATATGGCTACACCTTC
>TRBJ1-3|TRBV6-5|NA
CASSPKHSGNTIYF
TGTGCCAGCAGTCCAAAACACTCTGGAAACACCATATATTTT
>TRBJ1-5|TRBV7-2|NA
CASSLSFNQPQHF
TGTGCCAGCAGCTTGTCTTTCAATCAGCCCCAGCATTTT
>TRBJ1-2|TRBV7-9|TRBD1
CASSLKGANGYTF
TGTGCCAGCAGCTTAAAGGGGGCAAATGGCTACACCTTC
>TRBJ2-5|TRBV2|TRBD2
CASSEDPLAGVGKRETQYF
TGTGCCAGCAGTGAGGACCCACTAGCGGGGGTGGGTAAGCGAGAGACCCAGTACTTC
>TRBJ2-1|TRBV6-1|NA
CASSEYRGGGEQFF
TGTGCCAGCAGTGAATATAGGGGGGGTGGTGAGCAGTTCTTC
>TRBJ2-7|TRBV29-1|NA
CSAGRIGGRYEQYF
TGCAGCGCCGGCCGAATCGGGGGCCGCTACGAGCAGTACTTC
>TRBJ1-6|TRBV9|NA
CASSVGQYNSPLHF
TGTGCCAGCAGCGTAGGGCAGTATAATTCACCCCTCCACTTT
>TRBJ2-7|TRBV5-1|NA
CASSLADTGPYEQYF
TGCGCCAGCAGCTTGGCCGATACAGGACCCTACGAGCAGTACTTC
>TRBJ1-5|TRBV6-5|NA
CASSREPRQPQHF
TGTGCCAGCAGCAGGGAGCCGCGCCAGCCCCAGCATTTT
>TRBJ1-6|TRBV9|NA
CASSAEGRNNSPLHF
TGTGCCAGCAGCGCCGAGGGTAGAAATAATTCACCCCTCCACTTT
>TRBJ2-2|TRBV7-9|TRBD2
CASSQRDFLNTGELFF
TGTGCCAGCAGCCAGCGGGACTTTCTGAACACCGGGGAGCTGTTTTTT
>TRBJ1-1|TRBV12-3/TRBV12-4|NA
CASSLGVYTEAFF
TGTGCCAGCAGTTTGGGGGTCTACACTGAAGCTTTCTTT
>TRBJ1-2|TRBV3-1/TRBV3-2|NA
CASMEGNNGYTF
TGTGCCAGCATGGAGGGAAACAATGGCTACACCTTC
>TRBJ1-5|TRBV28|NA
CASSSDGTGGPQHF
TGTGCCAGCAGTTCTGACGGGACGGGGGGGCCCCAGCATTTT
>TRBJ2-2|TRBV9|NA
CASSVERSANTGELFF
TGTGCCAGCAGCGTAGAACGGAGCGCGAACACCGGGGAGCTGTTTTTT
>TRBJ1-2|TRBV5-5|NA
CASSLARTEIYGYTF
TGTGCCAGCAGCTTGGCCCGGACAGAGATCTATGGCTACACCTTC
>TRBJ1-2|TRBV6-2/TRBV6-3|NA
CASSQEGRRTYGYTF
TGTGCCAGCAGTCAAGAGGGACGGCGGACCTATGGCTACACCTTC
>TRBJ2-1|TRBV5-1|NA
CASSLSGQEQFF
TGCGCCAGCAGCTTGAGTGGGCAGGAGCAGTTCTTC
>TRBJ1-1|TRBV19|NA
CASSIGGGTEAFF
TGTGCCAGTAGTATCGGGGGTGGGACTGAAGCTTTCTTT
>TRBJ1-6|TRBV6-6|NA
CASSYSEGLDSPLHF
TGTGCCAGCAGTTACTCGGAGGGGTTGGATTCACCCCTCCACTTT
>TRBJ1-5|TRBV2|NA
CASSVSRADYQPQHF
TGTGCCAGCAGTGTTTCAAGGGCAGATTATCAGCCCCAGCATTTT
>TRBJ1-3|TRBV5-4|NA
CASSHSGNTIYF
TGTGCCAGCAGCCACTCTGGAAACACCATATATTTT
>TRBJ2-2|TRBV21-1|NA
CASPSGVANTGELFF
TGTGCCAGTCCCTCGGGGGTCGCAAACACCGGGGAGCTGTTTTTT
>TRBJ1-2|TRBV28|NA
CASSFDRLNYGYTF
TGTGCCAGCAGTTTCGACAGGCTGAACTATGGCTACACCTTC
>TRBJ2-7|TRBV5-3|NA
CARSSTDGRRDPISSYEQYF
TGTGCCAGAAGCTCGACCGACGGACGCCGCGACCCGATAAGCTCCTACGAGCAGTACTTC
>TRBJ2-7|TRBV10-1|NA
CASSAGRVYEQYF
TGCGCCAGCAGCGCTGGGAGAGTCTACGAGCAGTACTTC
>TRBJ1-2|TRBV28|NA
CASRRQTRAGGYTF
TGTGCCAGCCGGAGACAGACCAGGGCAGGCGGCTACACCTTC